These 5 T cell receptor beta chains share one sample of origin, sequenced in a study of blood T cells in healthy people across ages. For the second PCR, which ran for roughly 6 to 12 cycles, a sample-barcoded 5' primer and a J-beta primer mix were used. TCRdb reprocessed the 5' RACE reads via MiXCR and lists one record per CDR3 protein. The sample consists of some 640,000 distinct CDR3 sequences, about 30% of them appearing once. The sample taken for sequencing was blood. The receptor source for this set is a woman aged 80 or over in good health.

This clonotype was recorded at least ten times. V is TRBV12-3 or TRBV12-4 and J is TRBJ2-6; D might be TRBD1 or TRBD2, each matching 5 bases. The ends were cut back, 8 bases at V and 0 bases at J, with 14 bases in the middle. The length of the CDR3 is 16 residues. The CDR3 region has the DNA TGTGCCAGCTGCGTGGGGGTCCTCTCTGGGGCCAACGTCCTGACTTTC. Its protein is CASCVGVLSGANVLTF.

As regards this clonotype: The junction differs from germline at one of its ends, possibly a read error. V gene TRBV27 combines with J gene TRBJ2-2; D perhaps matches TRBD2 (5 bases). The CDR3 is 12 residues long. The germline V gene encodes CDR1 MNHEY and CDR2 SMNVEV (reference sequence). The chain's CDR3 is CASSPRTGERFF. CDR3 bases: TGTGCCAGCAGTCCGCGAACCGGGGAGCGGTTTTTT.

Remarks on this clonotype: Germline is not matched at one junction end, which may reflect a read error. The V gene is TRBV9, the J gene TRBJ2-3; 8 nucleotides match TRBD2. The CDR3 has 17 residues. Germline V gene sequence: CDR1 SGDLS, CDR2 YYNGEE. The CDR3 DNA is TGTGCCAGCAGCGTAGATCCGACTAGCGCGGGGGCAGATACGCGGTATTTT. It specifies CASSVDPTSAGADTRYF.

The sample holds many counts of this clonotype. The chain couples TRBV30 to TRBJ1-4; no firm D call. Trimming stripped 2 bases from V and 10 bases from J, with 11 bases between. Germline loops: CDR1 GTSNPN, CDR2 SVGIG (reference sequence). CDR3 length: 12 amino acids. This CDR3 is CAWSMTLRKLFF. Here the CDR3 DNA reads TGTGCCTGGAGTATGACACTGAGAAAACTGTTTTTT.

V gene TRBV20-1 combines with J gene TRBJ2-1; D is possibly TRBD2 (7 bases). Per germline, CDR1 DFQATT and CDR2 SNEGSKA (reference sequence). V lost 4 bases to trimming and J lost 5 bases, with 18 bases between them. This CDR3 is built from 15 residues. The CDR3 nucleotides are TGCAGTGCTATAGTCCGGGGGGCCCCTAACAATGAGCAGTTCTTC. Protein sequence: CSAIVRGAPNNEQFF.